The entry below describes one T cell receptor (beta chain). Trimming took 3 bases from V and 0 from J, leaving 12 bases between them. Looked up from germline, CDR1 is MDHEN and CDR2 is SYDVKM. The CDR3 has 15 amino acids. These data belong to a study of blood T cell repertoires in COVID-19. Study-level background: COVID-19 samples, acute and convalescent, were from the United States, Italy and Spain.

The repertoire was sequenced with immunoSEQ multiplex PCR; TCRdb's copy has only in-frame clones and lacks some. The sample has nearly 250,000 clones, approximately 84% seen once. Input material: peripheral blood. The chain has TRBV28 and TRBJ2-7, with TRBD1 as a possible D gene (6 bases). The clonotype originates from a woman older than 75 with acute or convalescent COVID-19. CDR3 loop: CASSFRTASSYEQYF. The CDR3 DNA reads as TGTGCCAGCAGTTTCCGGACAGCGAGCTCCTACGAGCAGTACTTC. Looking up the rest from reference TRBV28 and TRBJ2-7 gives the full variable domain: DVKVTQSSRYLVKRTGEKVFLECVQDMDHENMFWYRQDPGLGLRLIYFSYDVKMKEKGDIPEGYSVSREKKERFSLILESASTNQTSMYLCASSFRTASSYEQYFGPGTRLTVT.